This is a list of T cell receptor beta chains from one sample in a study of shared clonotypes between healthy human individuals. TCRdb's copy holds only in-frame clones and misses some; the assay was immunoSEQ multiplex PCR. This sample has approximately 2,000,000 clones, with around 93% found just once. Sequencing was performed on naive CD8+ T cells from PBMCs. The receptors come from a man between 18 and 35 years old in good health. Some clones in this sample may be carry-over from other donors' samples. CDR3s include the opening cysteine and the closing phenylalanine or tryptophan.

v_gene: TRBV28
j_gene: TRBJ2-3
CDR3aa: CASSLQTGTDTQYF

v_gene: TRBV7-3
j_gene: TRBJ2-1
CDR3aa: CASSPSGREDNEQFF

v_gene: TRBV14
j_gene: TRBJ2-2
CDR3aa: CASSLTGFSGELFF

v_gene: TRBV27
j_gene: TRBJ2-3
CDR3aa: CASSPRTSEGTDTQYF

v_gene: TRBV7-9
j_gene: TRBJ2-1
CDR3aa: CASSLRTSGSYNEQFF

v_gene: TRBV6-1
j_gene: TRBJ2-1
CDR3aa: CASSEAEGGYNEQFF

v_gene: TRBV7-6
j_gene: TRBJ1-2
CDR3aa: CASSTGQGLNGYTF

v_gene: TRBV29-1
j_gene: TRBJ2-7
CDR3aa: CSVEVMRTDSYEQYF

v_gene: TRBV7-9
j_gene: TRBJ2-7
CDR3aa: CASSPGQQLYSYEQYF

v_gene: TRBV28
j_gene: TRBJ2-7
CDR3aa: CASSLAPTYEQYF

v_gene: TRBV7-9
j_gene: TRBJ1-1
CDR3aa: CASSSPTGYKFTEAFF

v_gene: TRBV15
j_gene: TRBJ2-5
CDR3aa: CATSRDLRISSGSETQYF

v_gene: TRBV28
j_gene: TRBJ2-1
CDR3aa: CASSSPAESSYNEQFF

v_gene: TRBV27
j_gene: TRBJ2-7
CDR3aa: CASSLIPVGYEQYF

v_gene: TRBV5-8
j_gene: TRBJ2-5
CDR3aa: CASSAGLRHEGETQYF

v_gene: TRBV2
j_gene: TRBJ2-2
CDR3aa: CASRGQGPNTGELFF

v_gene: TRBV7-9
j_gene: TRBJ2-1
CDR3aa: CASSSRTGATYNEQFF

v_gene: TRBV5-6
j_gene: TRBJ2-5
CDR3aa: CASSLLGYQETQYF

v_gene: TRBV9
j_gene: TRBJ2-1
CDR3aa: CASSGRLTQGRRNEQFF

v_gene: TRBV19
j_gene: TRBJ2-1
CDR3aa: CASSAYNEQFF

v_gene: TRBV12-2
j_gene: TRBJ2-2
CDR3aa: CASRSGQSNTGELFF